This TCR beta chain was recovered during a study of cytomegalovirus exposure and HLA in healthy donors. Study conclusions and caveats: There were reportedly fewer N-insertions in an Asian-associated ancestry cluster than the approximately 700-donor mean, in a later analysis.

The V gene end was trimmed by 2 bases and the J gene end by 4 bases; junction bases not matched to a gene: 5. The CDR3 is 15 residues long. The germline V gene has CDR1 MNHNS and CDR2 SASEGT. With regard to this clone: Its antigen remains unknown.

Primers: 60 Vbeta forward and 13 Jbeta reverse. TCRdb keeps only in-frame clones here, not all; method: immunoSEQ multiplex PCR. This table has tens of thousands of clones, about 73% appearing once. The sequenced sample consisted of PBMCs. This chain uses TRBV6-1 with TRBJ2-1; TRBD1 matches 7 bases. The sequence came from a woman aged 25-40 years in good health and CMV-seronegative. CDR3 residues: CASSELPDRYNEQFF. The CDR3 nucleotides read TGTGCCAGCAGTGAACTTCCGGACAGGTACAATGAGCAGTTCTTC.